What follows is one T cell receptor (beta chain) and its context. This clone was picked up a small number of times. The antigen it recognizes is unknown. Qualities for individual bases were not recorded, and no much larger clone is one base off. Library preparation employed the immunoSEQ multiplex PCR assay. Adaptive Biotechnologies performed TCRbeta CDR3 sequencing at survey depth and reported CDR3 sequences, V/J genes, productive frequency, and template counts. Amplification of TCR beta CDR3 regions started from genomic DNA instead of RNA. As for the original processing: Pairwise repertoire overlap between tissues was quantified with Jensen-Shannon divergence, where 1 means complete divergence and 0 identical. Based on pairwise JSD values, tissues were grouped by single-linkage agglomerative hierarchical clustering, and the results were shown as dendrograms. GLIPH2 was applied to all patient samples using simulation_depth 1000, kmer_min_depth 3, and cdr3_length_cutoff 8, and only groups with more than two unique CDR3s were retained. A standardized tissue-overlap score was calculated by extrapolating Jaccard GLIPH-group overlap across patients to a standard repertoire size of 1000 clones. To look at how diversity was associated with clinical or experimental variables, linear mixed-effect models were used, with tissue treated as a fixed effect and individual treated as a random effect. TCRdb took this table from immuneACCESS and kept in-frame rearrangements with V and J called. Such tables lack part of the clones; where checked against another copy, unresolved V genes explain under half of the gap, and the rest is unexplained. V and J calls and clone size are as listed in that table; D and trimming were resolved from the DNA. The sample profile shows 2,500 to 3,000 clones; around two thirds of them were found once. 20% to 25% of the sample rests with the top ten.

Per the publication, the time point label means: human tissue collected at research (rapid) autopsy. Seven adult allo-HCT recipients with steroid-refractory GVHD were prospectively enrolled in a research-autopsy study over an approximately three-year period. Gastrointestinal GVHD was present in all GVHD patients, each of whom received several lines of GVHD-directed therapy, and 4 or 5 of these patients also had skin involvement. After a median post-mortem interval of about 9.5 hours, autopsy tissues were collected, including GI sites from esophagus to rectum, liver, skin, and lymphoid organs such as spleen. Each autopsy specimen was bisected, with one portion flash-frozen in liquid nitrogen and the remainder formalin-fixed, and the outer muscle layers of GI specimens were removed. Genomic DNA was extracted from frozen tissues using the Mag-Bind Blood & Tissue DNA HDQ 96 Kit on a Chemagic 360 or the DNeasy Blood & Tissue Kit. Because of concern about red blood cell contamination, extracted DNA was further purified using the Genomic DNA Clean & Concentrator-25 kit.

This entry comes from a study of tissue T cells after allogeneic stem cell transplantation (dated by TCRdb to between 2020 and 2023). At the level of the whole study: Grafts from donors were received by all GVHD patients, with a handful of grafts being unmodified and three being CD34-selected to deplete T cells. If a tissue had multiple samples, a pathologist reviewed H&E sections so that samples with histologically apparent lymphocytes got priority for sequencing. On the human side, the study was prospective and observational, with no blinding or randomization. The study profiled TCR beta repertoires across many tissues from research autopsies of patients with and without GVHD, plus mouse models of GVHD. Study-wide findings and limitations: Which tissue TCRs were alloreactive or antigen-specific was not determined in the study, and some clones might have been persisting host cells. Blood and spleen T cells captured only a limited portion of the TCR repertoire detected in tissues, in both patients and mice. Not many T cell clones showed up in more than one patient, yet clustering based on motifs uncovered repertoire signatures that were shared across patients in a tissue-specific way. Sampling depth was acknowledged as a limitation, and the patient cohort was both small and clinically heterogeneous. Within patients, how anatomically similar tissues were was a major factor shaping TCR repertoire composition, regardless of disease or transplant status.

Including cysteine and phenylalanine, the CDR3 has 13 amino acids. Only the CDR3 DNA stays, 39 bases, in frame from base 1. The germline V gene supplies CDR1 SQVTM and CDR2 ANQGSEA. Relative to germline, V is 7 bases shorter and J is 3 bases shorter, with 13 bases between their ends. Sequences were derived from duodenal tissue, sampled at autopsy. The chain couples TRBV29-1 to TRBJ1-5; a confident D gene designation cannot be given. The clonotype originates from a male patient at least 60 years old with steroid-refractory graft-versus-host disease after an allogeneic stem cell transplant. Some T cells may be donor cells from the graft after a transplant. The CDR3 region: CSATTAFNQPQHF. The bases are TGCAGCGCTACTACAGCGTTCAATCAGCCCCAGCATTTT.